The TCR beta chain described here comes from a study of OX40 agonist ivuxolimab in advanced cancers. Measured with immunoSEQ multiplex PCR; TCRdb has only the in-frame clones, and not every one. This sample carries around 26,000 clones, approximately 80% of them seen once, and the ten largest clones take 32%. Sequences were derived from CD4+ or CD8+ T cells sorted from blood, sampled in a trial of the OX40 agonist ivuxolimab. The receptor was derived from an adult with an advanced solid tumor such as melanoma, head and neck, liver or kidney cancer.

The CDR3 nucleotides read TGTGCCAGCAGCTTAAGACTAGATTGGGAGACCCAGTACTTC. Its protein product is CASSLRLDWETQYF. The V call is TRBV6-6, the J call TRBJ2-5; a possible D gene is TRBD2 (6 bases). There are 14 residues in the CDR3. The ends were cut back, 6 bases at V and 5 bases at J, with 16 bases in the middle. Germline-derived CDR1 and CDR2 are MNHNY and SVGAGI (reference sequence).